This T cell receptor (beta chain) was retrieved from a study of T cells in Graves' hyperthyroidism and ophthalmopathy. The CDR3 totals 14 residues. Looked up from germline, CDR1 is SGHTA and CDR2 is FQGNSA. RNA transcripts served as the template for amplifying TCR beta CDR3 regions. The primer set for the first-round RT-PCR of the TCR CDR3 was HTBI. TCRdb itself ran the multiplex PCR reads through MiXCR, one entry per CDR3 protein. The sample yields roughly 500,000 distinct CDR3 sequences, around 50% seen once. J is TRBJ2-5 and V is TRBV7-2; TRBD1 is a possible D gene (5 bases). The sequence came from an adult woman with Graves' disease, either hyperthyroidism or ophthalmopathy (not recorded which). The sample consisted of peripheral blood or thyroid tissue (not recorded which). CDR3 coding DNA: TGTGCTAGAGGCGCGGACACCCAGCAAGAGACCCAGTACTTC. Translating gives CARGADTQQETQYF.